Listed here are 14 T cell receptor beta chains from one sample, sequenced in a study of blood T cell repertoires in COVID-19. Sequencing was performed with immunoSEQ multiplex PCR; in TCRdb, only in-frame clones are kept and a portion is missing. The table records fewer than 350,000 clones, roughly 90% of them present only once. The sample taken for sequencing was PBMCs or T cells enriched from blood (not recorded which). These receptors came from a man in his fifties or sixties who had recovered from COVID-19.

Only a few counts were recorded for this clone. The chain uses TRBV6-6 and TRBJ2-1, with a tentative D call TRBD2 (7 bases). Trimming left V 7 bases short and J 10 bases short, with 23 bases between. CDR3 length: 15 residues. Germline CDR1 reads MNHNY; CDR2 reads SVGAGI (reference sequence). Here the CDR3 reads CASTPVRGGGGEQFF. The CDR3 DNA follows: TGTGCCAGCACCCCCGTAAGGGGCGGGGGCGGGGAGCAGTTCTTC.

CDR3 nucleotide sequence: TGTGCCAGCAGTTACTCGGAGGGTATGGCCCAGCATTTT. It is translated as CASSYSEGMAQHF. This chain connects TRBV6-5 to TRBJ1-5; the D is unclear. The CDR3 has 13 amino acids. Germline CDR1 is MNHEY and CDR2 is SVGAGI. Trimming pared 0 bases from V and 11 bases from J, leaving 11 bases between.

V usage is TRBV7-9 and J usage is TRBJ2-1; the match to TRBD2 covers 12 bases. The CDR3 contains 17 residues. Germline CDR1 SEHNR, CDR2 FQNEAQ (reference sequence). Trimming cost V 5 bases and J 8 bases; bases outside gene matches: 13. The DNA of the CDR3 is TGTGCCAGCAGCCCCGAGGCTAGCGGGAGGGCCTCCTATGAGCAGTTCTTC. This translates into CASSPEASGRASYEQFF.

The chain links TRBV7-6 to TRBJ1-1, with 7 positions matching TRBD1. J gave up 0 bases and V 3 bases, and 13 bases lay outside the gene matches. Germline CDR1 is SGHVS and CDR2 is FNYEAQ. The CDR3 runs 18 residues. In DNA form, the CDR3 reads TGTGCCAGCAGCTTGAACCCTACAGGGGCCAGCATGAACACTGAAGCTTTCTTT. Translated, it gives CASSLNPTGASMNTEAFF. The full variable domain, its missing parts supplied by reference TRBV7-6 and TRBJ1-1, is GAGVSQSPRYKVTKRGQDVALRCDPISGHVSLYWYRQALGQGPEFLTYFNYEAQQDKSGLPNDRFSAERPEGSISTLTIQRTEQRDSAMYRCASSLNPTGASMNTEAFFGQGTRLTVV.

The chain joins TRBV24-1 to TRBJ2-7, with TRBD1 identical over 8 bases. This CDR3 is 12 amino acids long. Trimming cost V 8 bases and J 4 bases; bases outside gene matches: 3. The V gene's germline CDR1 is KGHDR and CDR2 SFDVKD. The DNA of the CDR3 is TGTGCCACCATGGACAGGGAGTACGAGCAGTACTTC. It codes for CATMDREYEQYF.

To note about this clone: Other DNA sequences in this specimen translate into the identical CDR3. The rearrangement links TRBV19 to TRBJ2-7, with D possibly TRBD2 on 5 matching bases. Germline loops: CDR1 LNHDA, CDR2 SQIVND (reference sequence). V lost 5 bases to trimming and J lost 4 bases, with 9 bases between them. This CDR3 spans 12 amino acids. The CDR3 nucleotides read TGTGCCAGTAGTGATCGGGGTTACGAGCAGTACTTC. Its translation: CASSDRGYEQYF.

The genes are TRBV7-3 and TRBJ1-1, with TRBD1 matching 8 bases. The germline gives CDR1 SGHTA, CDR2 FQGTGA. The length of the CDR3 is 14 residues. V lost 6 bases and J lost 2; bases outside the gene matches: 5. The CDR3: CASRPDRGNTEAFF. CDR3 nucleotide sequence: TGTGCCAGCAGACCCGACAGGGGCAACACTGAAGCTTTCTTT. Complete variable domain (other parts from reference TRBV7-3 and TRBJ1-1): GAGVSQTPSNKVTEKGKYVELRCDPISGHTALYWYRQSLGQGPEFLIYFQGTGAADDSGLPNDRFFAVRPEGSVSTLKIQRTERGDSAVYLCASRPDRGNTEAFFGQGTRLTVV.

The chain is built from TRBV18 and TRBJ2-1, with TRBD2 matching 15 bases. The CDR3 is made up of 18 amino acids. Germline values: CDR1 KGHSH, CDR2 LQKENI. The J segment lost 1 base and the V segment lost 4 bases, leaving 5 bases of the junction unmatched. CDR3 nucleotides: TGTGCCAGCTCACACCGAGGACTAGCGGGAGGGTCCTACAATGAGCAGTTCTTC. Amino acids: CASSHRGLAGGSYNEQFF.

The chain combines TRBV28 with TRBJ1-3; no definite D call. Germline CDR1 and CDR2: MDHEN and SYDVKM. The V and J ends lost 5 bases and 5 bases respectively, with 4 bases between them. The CDR3 is made up of 11 amino acids. The CDR3 protein is CASSLRNTIYF. CDR3 in DNA: TGTGCCAGCAGTCTTAGAAACACCATATATTTT.

The genes are TRBV14 and TRBJ2-7, with TRBD2 identical over 10 bases. V trimming: 6 bases; J trimming: 6 bases; junction bases outside the gene matches: 14. The CDR3 totals 16 residues. Germline V CDR1 and CDR2: SGHDN, FVKESK. This chain's CDR3 is CASREQPPSGSREQYF. The CDR3 DNA sequence: TGTGCCAGCAGGGAACAGCCCCCTAGCGGGAGTCGCGAGCAGTACTTC.

The genes are TRBV6-6 and TRBJ1-3; tentative D call: TRBD1 (5 bases). Trimming removed 4 bases at V and 4 bases at J, with 8 bases between. CDR1 and CDR2 from the germline V gene are MNHNY and SVGAGI (reference sequence). This CDR3 is 13 amino acids long. The CDR3 DNA reads TGTGCCAGCAGTTCCGCAGGGGGAAACACCATATATTTT. This gives the protein CASSSAGGNTIYF.

The genes are TRBV14 and TRBJ2-7, with a tentative D call TRBD2 (5 bases). The V end lost 2 bases, the J end lost 2 bases, and 16 bases lay between the germline ends. The CDR3 spans 16 residues. Germline CDR1 is SGHDN and CDR2 is FVKESK. This CDR3 is CASSQFRGSHTYEQYF. The DNA of the CDR3 is TGTGCCAGCAGCCAATTTCGCGGGTCCCACACCTACGAGCAGTACTTC.

This chain uses TRBV19 with TRBJ1-2, with TRBD1 matching over 9 bases. Germline-derived CDR1 and CDR2 are LNHDA and SQIVND (reference sequence). The CDR3 is made up of 15 amino acids. J was trimmed by 8 bases and V by 6 bases; bases with no gene match: 13. In nucleotides, the CDR3 is TGTGCCAGTAGAAACCCGGGACAGGGCTTTGGAGGCTACACCTTC. This sequence encodes CASRNPGQGFGGYTF.

The chain has TRBV6-1 and TRBJ1-2; the match to TRBD1 covers 9 bases. The V gene end was trimmed by 3 bases and the J gene end by 8 bases; junction bases not matched to a gene: 4. The CDR3 length is 13 residues. In germline, CDR1 is MNHNS, CDR2 SASEGT. CDR3 in amino acids: CASSDTGGKGYTF. CDR3 nucleotides: TGTGCCAGCAGTGACACAGGGGGCAAAGGCTACACCTTC.